Each of the 31 T cell receptor beta chains below was sequenced from the same sample in a study of cytomegalovirus exposure and HLA in healthy donors. The table came from immunoSEQ multiplex PCR; TCRdb's copy has only in-frame clones and leaves some out. The sample includes some 330,000 clones, roughly 88% of them seen just once. What was sequenced was PBMCs. The source is a woman between 18 and 29 years old in good health and CMV-seronegative.

The chain employs TRBV27 and TRBJ2-3; D ambiguous. V was trimmed by 3 bases and J by 3 bases, leaving 16 bases between them. This CDR3 comprises 16 residues. Germline V lookup: CDR1 MNHEY, CDR2 SMNVEV (reference sequence). This chain's CDR3 is CASSFGSSLGTDTQYF. Here the CDR3 DNA reads TGTGCCAGCAGTTTCGGGTCGTCTCTCGGAACAGATACGCAGTATTTT.

The V gene is TRBV28, the J gene TRBJ1-5; 11 nucleotides line up with TRBD1. V was pared by 2 bases and J by 2 bases, with 2 bases of the junction left unmatched. This CDR3 contains 16 residues. The germline gives CDR1 MDHEN, CDR2 SYDVKM. The CDR3 DNA is TGTGCCAGCAGTTTAGGGGGACAGGGGGGCAATCAGCCCCAGCATTTT. Amino acids: CASSLGGQGGNQPQHF.

In this sample, this clone turned up a few times. The rearrangement uses TRBV29-1 and TRBJ1-2; 8 nucleotides line up with TRBD1. CDR3 size: 13 residues. Germline lookup yields CDR1 SQVTM and CDR2 ANQGSEA. The junction had 8 bases not matched to a gene; V was cut back by 5 bases and J by 6 bases. This CDR3 reads CSVRNRGSHGYTF. As DNA, the CDR3 is TGCAGCGTTCGTAACAGGGGGAGTCATGGCTACACCTTC.

The gene calls are TRBV18 and TRBJ2-7; no reliable D call. This CDR3 region has 14 residues. V shed 2 bases and J shed 5 bases, with 13 bases lying between them. Looked up from germline, CDR1 is KGHSH and CDR2 is LQKENI. CDR3 protein: CASSPKGVRDEQYF. CDR3 nucleotides: TGTGCCAGCTCACCAAAAGGCGTTCGGGACGAGCAGTACTTC.

The chain couples TRBV9 to TRBJ2-7; possible D gene TRBD1, 5 bases. Trimming left V 4 bases short and J 3 bases short, with 11 bases between. This CDR3 has 13 amino acids. Per germline, CDR1 SGDLS and CDR2 YYNGEE. CDR3 region: CASSPPQGYEQYF. CDR3 in DNA: TGTGCCAGCAGCCCGCCGCAGGGCTACGAGCAGTACTTC.

Comment on this clone: In the same sample, other DNA sequences code for this CDR3. The chain recombines TRBV5-1 with TRBJ2-3; tentative D call: TRBD2 (5 bases). This CDR3 has 14 amino acids. Germline V gene data show CDR1 as SGHRS and CDR2 as YFSETQ. Trimming left V 0 bases short and J 0 bases short, with 5 bases between. In nucleotides, the CDR3 is TGCGCCAGCAGCTTGGGGACTAGCACAGATACGCAGTATTTT. This translates into CASSLGTSTDTQYF.

This chain connects TRBV5-1 to TRBJ2-7, with TRBD1 identical over 8 bases. V shed 4 bases, J shed 2 bases, and the junction held 5 bases outside the gene matches. Per germline, CDR1 SGHRS and CDR2 YFSETQ. This CDR3 is 14 amino acids long. Here the CDR3 DNA reads TGCGCCAGCAGCCCGGACAGGGCCCCCTACGAGCAGTACTTC. The encoded protein is CASSPDRAPYEQYF.

V usage is TRBV5-5 and J usage is TRBJ2-1; TRBD1 is a possible D gene (6 bases). The CDR3 is 14 residues long. Deletions cut 2 bases from V and 4 bases from J, with 10 bases between. The germline V gene has CDR1 SGHKS and CDR2 YYEKEE (reference sequence). Written as DNA, the CDR3 is TGTGCCAGCAGCTTACAGGGATCGTACAATGAGCAGTTCTTC. This encodes CASSLQGSYNEQFF.

The genes are TRBV2 and TRBJ2-2, with 8 bases aligning to TRBD1. The germline gives CDR1 SNHLY, CDR2 FYNNEI. The length of the CDR3 is 17 residues. V lost 11 bases, J lost 4 bases, and 18 bases stayed unmatched. CDR3 coding DNA: TGTGCCGGGAGACGGGACTGGACAGGGATGGGCACCGGGGAGCTGTTTTTT. This encodes CAGRRDWTGMGTGELFF.

This clone was seen just once. This sequence joins TRBV2 and TRBJ1-5; 9 bases fit TRBD1. Trimming at V came to 6 bases and at J to 5 bases, leaving 5 bases not matched to a gene. CDR3 length equals 14 residues. In germline, CDR1 is SNHLY, CDR2 FYNNEI. In DNA form, the CDR3 reads TGTGCCAGCAGATGGGGACAGGGCCATCAGCCCCAGCATTTT. Its protein is CASRWGQGHQPQHF.

The V and J genes are TRBV18 and TRBJ2-7; TRBD2 might be the D (7 bases). Trimming took 2 bases from V and 0 from J, leaving 11 bases between them. The CDR3 length is 15 residues. Germline-derived CDR1 and CDR2 are KGHSH and LQKENI. CDR3 protein: CASSPRGGSSYEQYF. The CDR3 DNA is TGTGCCAGCTCACCAAGGGGGGGGAGCTCCTACGAGCAGTACTTC.

The chain recombines TRBV18 with TRBJ2-7; 11 bases fit TRBD2. Trimming cost V 4 bases and J 2 bases; bases outside gene matches: 1. CDR1 and CDR2 from the germline V gene are KGHSH and LQKENI. The CDR3 consists of 14 residues. CDR3 in DNA: TGTGCCAGCTCACGGGGACTAGCGGCCTACGAGCAGTACTTC. It specifies CASSRGLAAYEQYF.

V and J are TRBV6-6 and TRBJ1-5; D gene unclear. The CDR3 totals 14 residues. The V gene lost 1 base and the J gene lost 0 bases, with 4 bases spanning the gap. Germline CDR1 and CDR2: MNHNY and SVGAGI (reference sequence). As DNA, the CDR3 is TGTGCCAGCAGTTACTTAGATAGCAATCAGCCCCAGCATTTT. The encoded protein is CASSYLDSNQPQHF.

The V gene is TRBV29-1, the J gene TRBJ2-3; D is perhaps TRBD1 (5 bases). The CDR3 length is 13 residues. CDR1 and CDR2 (germline): SQVTM, ANQGSEA. V shed 6 bases and J shed 1 base, with 11 bases lying between them. In DNA, the CDR3 is TGCAGCGTCCCCCCCAGGGGCACAGATACGCAGTATTTT. Translating gives CSVPPRGTDTQYF.

The V gene is TRBV5-1, the J gene TRBJ2-3, with D tentatively TRBD2 (6 bases). The CDR3 consists of 14 residues. V was clipped by 0 bases and J by 1 base, with 6 bases between them. Germline-derived CDR1 and CDR2 are SGHRS and YFSETQ. CDR3 sequence (DNA): TGCGCCAGCAGCTTGGAGCGGGGCACAGATACGCAGTATTTT. Translating it yields CASSLERGTDTQYF.

The genes are TRBV4-2 and TRBJ1-1; tentatively, D is TRBD1 (6 bases). Germline V lookup: CDR1 LGHNA, CDR2 YNFKEQ. Trimming took 0 bases from V and 11 from J, leaving 13 bases between them. The CDR3 runs 13 residues. The CDR3 sequence: CASSQEAGEEAFF. The DNA for the CDR3 is TGTGCCAGCAGCCAAGAGGCAGGGGAAGAGGCTTTCTTT.

The chain joins TRBV18 to TRBJ2-1, with 8 bases that match TRBD2. V dropped 5 bases and J dropped 9; count of bases not matched to a gene: 12. The CDR3 runs 15 residues. Germline V gene lookup returns CDR1 KGHSH and CDR2 LQKENI. CDR3 loop: CASSEVSGKFPEQFF. CDR3 sequence (DNA): TGTGCCAGCTCAGAGGTTAGCGGGAAGTTTCCTGAGCAGTTCTTC.

The gene calls are TRBV5-1 and TRBJ2-3; a weak D match, TRBD1 (5 bases). V lost 4 bases and J lost 0, with 12 bases in between. This CDR3 comprises 15 residues. Germline values: CDR1 SGHRS, CDR2 YFSETQ. The CDR3 region has the DNA TGCGCCAGCAGCATTCAGGGTCCTAGCACAGATACGCAGTATTTT. It encodes CASSIQGPSTDTQYF.

The rearrangement uses TRBV19 and TRBJ2-7; TRBD2 is a possible D gene (6 bases). Looked up from germline, CDR1 is LNHDA and CDR2 is SQIVND (reference sequence). V shed 6 bases and J shed 2 bases, with 14 bases lying between them. CDR3 size: 14 residues. The DNA for the CDR3 is TGTGCCAGTAGCGGGACCGGCGGGGCCTACGAGCAGTACTTC. Protein sequence: CASSGTGGAYEQYF.

The chain employs TRBV7-2 and TRBJ1-2; 10 bases are a match to TRBD1. The CDR3 has 17 amino acids. J gave up 4 bases and V 1 base, and 9 bases lay outside the gene matches. Germline CDR1 and CDR2: SGHTA and FQGNSA. This CDR3 reads CASSLDGGQGRFYGYTF. The DNA for the CDR3 is TGTGCCAGCAGCTTAGATGGGGGACAGGGGAGGTTCTATGGCTACACCTTC.

This clone appeared a single time. This chain links TRBV5-6 with TRBJ1-1; 8 nucleotides match TRBD1. With 1 base clipped from V and 5 bases from J, the junction kept 7 bases outside the gene matches. Germline lookup yields CDR1 SGHDT and CDR2 YYEEEE. The CDR3 is 15 residues long. Here the CDR3 reads CASSLIGRGLTEAFF. CDR3 nucleotide sequence: TGTGCCAGCAGCTTGATAGGCAGGGGGCTTACTGAAGCTTTCTTT.

The chain joins TRBV25-1 to TRBJ1-2; no reliable D call. Germline V CDR1 and CDR2: MGHDK, SYGVNS. Trimming left V 1 base short and J 7 bases short, with 4 bases between. CDR3 length: 11 amino acids. The CDR3 DNA sequence: TGTGCCAGCAGTGAATCCAGTGGCTACACCTTC. Protein: CASSESSGYTF.

The chain has TRBV5-1 and TRBJ2-3, with TRBD2 identical over 13 bases. The V gene end was trimmed by 2 bases and the J gene end by 1 base; junction bases not matched to a gene: 16. This CDR3 spans 21 amino acids. Germline V lookup: CDR1 SGHRS, CDR2 YFSETQ. The CDR3 region is CASSLRSRTSGRSQGTDTQYF. CDR3 nucleotide sequence: TGCGCCAGCAGCTTACGCTCCCGGACTAGCGGGAGATCTCAGGGCACAGATACGCAGTATTTT.

The chain joins TRBV7-9 to TRBJ1-5; D not resolved. CDR1 is SEHNR, CDR2 FQNEAQ, per germline (reference sequence). Trimming took 5 bases from V and 3 from J, leaving 5 bases between them. The CDR3 has 12 amino acids. CDR3 coding DNA: TGTGCCAGCAGCGCGATCAATCAGCCCCAGCATTTT. Its protein is CASSAINQPQHF. Variable domain in full (rest from reference TRBV7-9 and TRBJ1-5): DTGVSQNPRHKITKRGQNVTFRCDPISEHNRLYWYRQTLGQGPEFLTYFQNEAQLEKSRLLSDRFSAERPKGSFSTLEIQRTEQGDSAMYLCASSAINQPQHFGDGTRLSIL.

The rearrangement joins TRBV27 to TRBJ2-7; 14 bases align to TRBD2. The CDR3 consists of 15 residues. Germline values: CDR1 MNHEY, CDR2 SMNVEV (reference sequence). V trimming: 6 bases; J trimming: 4 bases; junction bases outside the gene matches: 5. This CDR3 reads CASREGLAGVYEQYF. DNA for the CDR3: TGTGCCAGCAGGGAGGGACTAGCGGGAGTGTACGAGCAGTACTTC.

As regards this clone: Within the sample, other DNA sequences also encode this same CDR3. The gene calls are TRBV5-4 and TRBJ2-3; 9 nucleotides match TRBD2. Germline CDR1 reads SGHNT; CDR2 reads YYREEE (reference sequence). The CDR3 covers 15 residues. Trimming cost V 0 bases and J 3 bases; bases outside gene matches: 2. The CDR3 here is CASSLGLAETDTQYF. For the CDR3, the DNA is TGTGCCAGCAGCTTGGGACTAGCGGAAACAGATACGCAGTATTTT. The variable domain in full, completed from reference TRBV5-4 and TRBJ2-3, reads ETGVTQSPTHLIKTRGQQVTLRCSSQSGHNTVSWYQQALGQGPQFIFQYYREEENGRGNFPPRFSGLQFPNYSSELNVNALELDDSALYLCASSLGLAETDTQYFGPGTRLTVL.

The chain combines TRBV29-1 with TRBJ1-1, with D maybe TRBD1 (5 bases). V dropped 2 bases and J dropped 0 bases, with 10 bases sitting between them. The CDR3 length is 14 residues. Germline CDR1 and CDR2: SQVTM and ANQGSEA. In nucleotides, the CDR3 is TGCAGCGTTGAAAGGCGGGGCCTGAACACTGAAGCTTTCTTT. It specifies CSVERRGLNTEAFF.

The chain employs TRBV9 and TRBJ2-3; a possible D gene is TRBD1 (7 bases). V was cut by 0 bases and J by 0 bases, with 26 bases left in between. The CDR3 totals 21 residues. Germline V gene data show CDR1 as SGDLS and CDR2 as YYNGEE. The CDR3 DNA is TGTGCCAGCAGCGTAGAGGGGGCGCCGGGACTGGGCATGAGAAGCACAGATACGCAGTATTTT. Translating gives CASSVEGAPGLGMRSTDTQYF.

This clone showed up just once. The same CDR3 is also encoded by other DNA sequences in this sample. The chain is built from TRBV10-3 and TRBJ2-3; no clear D. From germline, CDR1 is ENHRY and CDR2 SYGVKD. The CDR3 length is 11 residues. Trimming took 6 bases from V and 6 from J, leaving 7 bases between them. The chain's CDR3 is CAIRYMDTQYF. For the CDR3, the DNA is TGTGCCATCAGATATATGGATACGCAGTATTTT.

This clone was picked up a small number of times. This rearrangement joins TRBV6-5 to TRBJ2-7; TRBD1 is a possible D gene (5 bases). With 0 bases removed from V and 5 bases from J, the gap between germline ends came to 14 bases. This CDR3 is 15 amino acids long. Germline CDR1 reads MNHEY; CDR2 reads SVGAGI. CDR3 sequence (DNA): TGTGCCAGCAGTTACTCGGTCGGGCAGGGCCACGAGCAGTACTTC. Translating gives CASSYSVGQGHEQYF.

This chain connects TRBV7-2 to TRBJ1-5, with TRBD1 matching 7 bases. This CDR3 has 16 residues. The V and J ends lost 4 bases and 5 bases, in that order; junction bases with no gene match: 11. Per germline, CDR1 SGHTA and CDR2 FQGNSA. For the CDR3, the DNA is TGTGCCAGCAGCTCACAGGGGACCCAACCGGATCAGCCCCAGCATTTT. Its protein is CASSSQGTQPDQPQHF.